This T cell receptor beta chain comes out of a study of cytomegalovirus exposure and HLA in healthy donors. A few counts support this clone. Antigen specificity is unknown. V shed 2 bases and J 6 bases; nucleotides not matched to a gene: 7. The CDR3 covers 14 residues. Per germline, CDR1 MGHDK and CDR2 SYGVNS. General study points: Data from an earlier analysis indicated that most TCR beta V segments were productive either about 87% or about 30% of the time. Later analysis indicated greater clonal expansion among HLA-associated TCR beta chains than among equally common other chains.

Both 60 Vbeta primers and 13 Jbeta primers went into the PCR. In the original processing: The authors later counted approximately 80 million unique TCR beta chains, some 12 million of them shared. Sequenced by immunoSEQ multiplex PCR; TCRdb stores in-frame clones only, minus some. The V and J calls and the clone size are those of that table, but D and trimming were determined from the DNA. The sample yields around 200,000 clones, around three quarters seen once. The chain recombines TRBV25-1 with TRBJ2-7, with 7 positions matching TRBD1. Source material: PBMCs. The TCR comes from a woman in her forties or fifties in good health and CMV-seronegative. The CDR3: CASSEPGQLVEQYF. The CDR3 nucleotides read TGTGCCAGCAGTGAACCGGGACAGCTGGTCGAGCAGTACTTC.